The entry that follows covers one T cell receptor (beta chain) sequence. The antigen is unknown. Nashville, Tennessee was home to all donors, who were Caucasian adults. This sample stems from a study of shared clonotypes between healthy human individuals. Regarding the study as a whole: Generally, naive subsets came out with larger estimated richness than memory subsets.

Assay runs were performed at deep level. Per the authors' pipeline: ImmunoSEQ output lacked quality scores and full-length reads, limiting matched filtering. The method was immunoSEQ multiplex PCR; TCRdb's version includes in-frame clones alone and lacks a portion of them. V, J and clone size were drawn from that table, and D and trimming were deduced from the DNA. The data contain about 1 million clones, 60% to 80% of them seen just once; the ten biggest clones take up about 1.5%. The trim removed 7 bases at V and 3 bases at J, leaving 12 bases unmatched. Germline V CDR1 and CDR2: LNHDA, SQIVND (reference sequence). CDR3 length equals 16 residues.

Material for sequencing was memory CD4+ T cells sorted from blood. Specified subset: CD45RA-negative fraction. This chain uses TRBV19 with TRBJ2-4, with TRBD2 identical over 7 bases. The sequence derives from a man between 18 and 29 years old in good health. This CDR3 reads CASTTSLGLFKNIQYF. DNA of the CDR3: TGTGCCAGTACCACCTCCCTGGGACTATTCAAAAACATTCAGTACTTC.